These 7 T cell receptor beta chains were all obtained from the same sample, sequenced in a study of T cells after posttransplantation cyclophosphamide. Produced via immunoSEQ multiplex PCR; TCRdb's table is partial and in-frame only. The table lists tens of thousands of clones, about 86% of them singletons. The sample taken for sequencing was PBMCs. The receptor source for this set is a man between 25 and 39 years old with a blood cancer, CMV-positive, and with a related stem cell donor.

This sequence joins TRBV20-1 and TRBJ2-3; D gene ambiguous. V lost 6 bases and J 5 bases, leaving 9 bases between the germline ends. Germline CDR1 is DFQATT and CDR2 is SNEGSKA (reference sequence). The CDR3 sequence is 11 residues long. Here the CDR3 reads CSAPGLDTQYF. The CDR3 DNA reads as TGCAGTGCCCCCGGGTTAGATACGCAGTATTTT.

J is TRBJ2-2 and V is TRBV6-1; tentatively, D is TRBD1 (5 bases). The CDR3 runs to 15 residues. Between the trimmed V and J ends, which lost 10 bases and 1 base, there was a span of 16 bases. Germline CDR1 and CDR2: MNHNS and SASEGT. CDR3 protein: CATTPWQGNTGELFF. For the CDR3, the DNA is TGTGCCACCACCCCATGGCAGGGGAACACCGGGGAGCTGTTTTTT.

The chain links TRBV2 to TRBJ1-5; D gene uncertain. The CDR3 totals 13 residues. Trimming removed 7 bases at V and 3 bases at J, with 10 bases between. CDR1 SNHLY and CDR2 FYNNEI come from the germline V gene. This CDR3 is CASTTVTNQPQHF. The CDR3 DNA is TGTGCCAGCACTACAGTGACCAATCAGCCCCAGCATTTT.

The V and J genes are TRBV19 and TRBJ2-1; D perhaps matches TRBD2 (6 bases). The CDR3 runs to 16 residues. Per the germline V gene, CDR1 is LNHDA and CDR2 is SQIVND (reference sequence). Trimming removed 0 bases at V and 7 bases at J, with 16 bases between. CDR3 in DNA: TGTGCCAGTAGTATAGATCTATCGGGAGCTTCAAATGAGCAGTTCTTC. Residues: CASSIDLSGASNEQFF.

The CDR3 bases are TGTGCCAGTGGCGCGGGACAGGGTAGCAATGAGCAGTTCTTC. Translating it yields CASGAGQGSNEQFF. This sequence joins TRBV19 and TRBJ2-1; 9 positions agree with TRBD1. V dropped 8 bases and J dropped 6; count of bases not matched to a gene: 8. The CDR3 runs 14 residues. Germline assignment: CDR1 LNHDA and CDR2 SQIVND (reference sequence).

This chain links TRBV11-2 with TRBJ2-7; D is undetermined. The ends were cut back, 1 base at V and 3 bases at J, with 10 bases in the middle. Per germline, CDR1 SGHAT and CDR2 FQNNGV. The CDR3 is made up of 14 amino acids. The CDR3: CASSLVVSGYEQYF. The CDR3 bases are TGTGCCAGCAGCTTAGTGGTGTCAGGCTACGAGCAGTACTTC. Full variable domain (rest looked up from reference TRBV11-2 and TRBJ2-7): EAGVAQSPRYKIIEKRQSVAFWCNPISGHATLYWYQQILGQGPKLLIQFQNNGVVDDSQLPKDRFSAERLKGVDSTLKIQPAKLEDSAVYLCASSLVVSGYEQYFGPGTRLTVT.

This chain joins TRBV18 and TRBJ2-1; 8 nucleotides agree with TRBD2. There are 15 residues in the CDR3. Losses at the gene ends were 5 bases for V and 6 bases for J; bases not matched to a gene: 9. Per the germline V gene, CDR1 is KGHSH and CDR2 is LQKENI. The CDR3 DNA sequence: TGTGCCAGCTCAGTCAGCGGGAGTTCCGTCAATGAGCAGTTCTTC. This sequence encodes CASSVSGSSVNEQFF.